This T cell receptor beta chain appears in the sequencing data of a study of blood T cell repertoires in COVID-19. The junction had 6 bases not matched to a gene; V was cut back by 5 bases and J by 0 bases. CDR3 length: 16 residues. Germline V lookup: CDR1 KGHDR, CDR2 SFDVKD. Repertoires were generated with immunoSEQ multiplex PCR, while TCRdb's copy carries only in-frame clones and drops some. The sample lists fewer than 300,000 clones, more than 85% seen once, with approximately 2.5% in the top ten. This clonotype originated in a person aged 18-35 years with COVID-19, enrolled during active disease. Sequenced material: peripheral blood. The J gene is TRBJ1-3, the V gene TRBV24-1; TRBD1 aligns across 7 bases. The CDR3 region has the DNA TGTGCCACCAGTGGGGAACAGGGGTACTCTGGAAACACCATATATTTT. Translating it yields CATSGEQGYSGNTIYF.